Each of the 12 T cell receptor beta chains below was sequenced from the same sample in a study of TIL therapy for anti-PD-1-resistant metastatic lung cancer listed by TCRdb under 2021. The intended sense of this specimen's time point label: pre-treatment sample, taken before nivolumab and TIL therapy. Using bias-controlled multiplex PCR with the immunoSEQ v3 hsTCRB kit, the TCR beta CDR3 regions were amplified from genomic DNA. TCRdb took this table from immuneACCESS and kept in-frame rearrangements with V and J called. Such tables lack part of the clones; where checked against another copy, unresolved V genes explain under half of the gap, and the rest is unexplained. This sample comprises tens of thousands of clones, 79% of them detected only once. Jointly, the top ten make up about 15% of the sample. The material sequenced was blood, taken at baseline. The receptors stem from an older man with non-small cell lung cancer.

This chain links TRBV7-3 with TRBJ2-3; TRBD2 aligns across 7 bases. The CDR3 covers 16 residues. The V gene's germline CDR1 is SGHTA and CDR2 FQGTGA. Unmatched junction bases numbered 5, after V lost 0 bases and J lost 2 bases. DNA of the CDR3: TGTGCCAGCAGCTTAACGGGAGCGGGATCCACAGATACGCAGTATTTT. Protein product: CASSLTGAGSTDTQYF.

The V call is TRBV5-6, the J call TRBJ2-5; 14 bases agree with TRBD2. Trimming removed 2 bases from V and 4 bases from J; junction bases left unmatched: 7. The germline V gene has CDR1 SGHDT and CDR2 YYEEEE. The CDR3 contains 17 residues. The CDR3 DNA is TGTGCCAGCAGCTTATTGGGACTAGCGGGAGCAAGAGAGACCCAGTACTTC. This translates into CASSLLGLAGARETQYF.

This chain uses TRBV6-6 with TRBJ2-5; D is unresolved. This CDR3 has 11 residues. The ends were cut back, 1 base at V and 4 bases at J, with 1 base in the middle. Germline lookup yields CDR1 MNHNY and CDR2 SVGAGI (reference sequence). The CDR3 bases are TGTGCCAGCAGTTACTTAGAGACCCAGTACTTC. This codes for CASSYLETQYF.

This rearrangement joins TRBV6-5 to TRBJ2-7; D perhaps matches TRBD1 (6 bases). This CDR3 comprises 15 residues. V lost 6 bases to trimming and J lost 0 bases, with 15 bases between them. Germline CDR1 reads MNHEY; CDR2 reads SVGAGI. As DNA, the CDR3 is TGTGCCAGCAGCCCCAGGACAGATCCCTCCTACGAGCAGTACTTC. As protein: CASSPRTDPSYEQYF.

The rearrangement joins TRBV4-1 to TRBJ2-1; TRBD2 aligns across 9 bases. The CDR3 spans 17 residues. Germline CDR1 MGHRA, CDR2 YSYEKL. V lost 1 base to trimming and J lost 3 bases; unmatched junction nucleotides: 7. CDR3 coding DNA: TGCGCCAGCAGCCAAGTGTATTTGACTAGCGGCTACAATGAGCAGTTCTTC. Its protein product is CASSQVYLTSGYNEQFF.

The V gene is TRBV4-2, the J gene TRBJ2-5; the D gene is possibly TRBD1 (5 bases). The J call could be wrong; TRBJ2-7 is a better fit for the DNA end. The CDR3 is made up of 15 amino acids. In germline, CDR1 is LGHNA, CDR2 YNFKEQ. CDR3 sequence (DNA): TGTGCCAGCAGCCAAGATCAAGGGGTGTTCGGCGAGCAGTACTTC. Encoded protein: CASSQDQGVFGEQYF.

The rearrangement joins TRBV27 to TRBJ2-2; 7 nucleotides align to TRBD1. Germline CDR1 and CDR2: MNHEY and SMNVEV (reference sequence). Trimming took 5 bases from V and 7 from J; bases not matched to a gene: 16. CDR3 size: 17 residues. DNA of the CDR3: TGTGCCAGCAGTATCTTCGGGGTGGGGACAGTCGGCGGGGAGCTGTTTTTT. It translates to CASSIFGVGTVGGELFF.

The chain carries TRBV5-8 and TRBJ2-1; 8 bases match TRBD1. J was trimmed by 4 bases and V by 3 bases; bases with no gene match: 9. There are 16 residues in the CDR3. Looked up from germline, CDR1 is SGHTS and CDR2 is YDEGEE. The DNA of the CDR3 is TGTGCCAGCAGCTGGCAGGGGGCGCGATCTTACAATGAGCAGTTCTTC. Translation gives CASSWQGARSYNEQFF.

This clone is medium-sized within its sample. The chain employs TRBV30 and TRBJ2-7; D is unclear. This CDR3 region has 13 residues. The germline V gene has CDR1 GTSNPN and CDR2 SVGIG (reference sequence). V was pared by 2 bases and J by 1 base, with 9 bases between. CDR3: CAWSTTVSYEQYF. The CDR3 bases are TGTGCCTGGAGTACAACGGTTTCCTACGAGCAGTACTTC.

The chain couples TRBV7-3 to TRBJ2-3; TRBD2 agrees at 7 bases. Germline CDR1 and CDR2: SGHTA and FQGTGA. The CDR3 spans 15 residues. V was pared by 5 bases and J by 5 bases, with 10 bases of the junction left unmatched. The CDR3 spells CASSPSAGVIDTQYF. The CDR3 DNA reads as TGTGCCAGCAGCCCGTCGGCGGGAGTTATAGATACGCAGTATTTT.

The rearrangement joins TRBV5-1 to TRBJ2-2; D call uncertain. The CDR3 has 15 amino acids. The V and J ends lost 0 bases and 6 bases respectively, with 12 bases between them. CDR1 and CDR2 from the germline V gene are SGHRS and YFSETQ. The CDR3 sequence is CASSLAIMGPGELFF. As DNA, the CDR3 is TGCGCCAGCAGCTTGGCCATCATGGGTCCCGGGGAGCTGTTTTTT.

This clone was counted a few times. The chain links TRBV5-1 to TRBJ2-1; D is ambiguous. Trimming removed 2 bases from V and 8 bases from J, with 5 bases in between. This CDR3 has 11 amino acids. The germline V gene has CDR1 SGHRS and CDR2 YFSETQ. The CDR3 coding sequence is TGCGCCAGCAGCTTCAACGATGAGCAGTTCTTC. Translated, it gives CASSFNDEQFF.